A selection of T cell receptor beta chains follows, all from one sample in a study of cytomegalovirus exposure and HLA in healthy donors. TCRdb's table, derived via immunoSEQ multiplex PCR, lists solely in-frame clones and lacks some. The table shows 150,000 to 200,000 clones, with roughly four fifths occurring only once. The sample consisted of PBMCs. The receptors shown here come from a man over 45 in good health and CMV-seronegative. Each CDR3 is given with its conserved first and last residue. The D gene is left open where the match is weak. Size tells how often a clone was seen (once, few, many) or the class of an expanded clone, and some rows leave it out.

d_call,j_call,clone_size,v_call,cdr3_nt,cdr3_aa
NA,TRBJ1-5,few,TRBV10-3,TGTGCCCCGGCAGGTTCCCAGCATTTT,CAPAGSQHF
NA,TRBJ2-1,NA,TRBV30,TGTAGCCAGGCAGGGTATCGGAATGAGCAGTTCTTC,CSQAGYRNEQFF
NA,TRBJ1-3,NA,TRBV28,TGTGCCAGCAGTCCTCCCCGCAGGGGCAGTGGAAACACCATATATTTT,CASSPPRRGSGNTIYF
TRBD1,TRBJ1-1,NA,TRBV6-5,TGTGCCAGCGGACAGGGGGCGACTGAAGCTTTCTTT,CASGQGATEAFF
TRBD2,TRBJ2-5,NA,TRBV7-3,TGTGCCAGCAGCCTAGGGACTAGCGGGAGTGCGGAAGAGACCCAGTACTTC,CASSLGTSGSAEETQYF
NA,TRBJ2-3,NA,TRBV6-5,TGTGCCAGCAGTTCCGACTACGGCCGCACAGATACGCAGTATTTT,CASSSDYGRTDTQYF
NA,TRBJ1-6,NA,TRBV9,TGTGCCAGCAGCGTAGAGTCACGGGGGGATTCACCCCTCCACTTT,CASSVESRGDSPLHF
NA,TRBJ2-7,NA,TRBV10-3,TGTGCCATCAGTGCGGAGACCTACGAGCAGTACTTC,CAISAETYEQYF
TRBD2,TRBJ2-1,NA,TRBV6-6,TGTGCCAGCAGTTACTCGCCCGGGGGGGGACCTGAGCAGTTCTTC,CASSYSPGGGPEQFF
NA,TRBJ2-3,NA,TRBV7-2,TGTGCCAGCAGCGCCCAGGGGACGCAGTATTTT,CASSAQGTQYF
NA,TRBJ1-5,NA,TRBV29-1,TGCAGCGCCGACGGGGAAAGGCAGCCCCAGCATTTT,CSADGERQPQHF
NA,TRBJ2-3,NA,TRBV28,TGTGCCAGCAGTTCCTCCACGGGAGTACCAGATACGCAGTATTTT,CASSSSTGVPDTQYF
NA,TRBJ2-7,NA,TRBV12-5,TGTGCTAGTGGCGCAAACAGTATACCCCCCTACGAGCAGTACTTC,CASGANSIPPYEQYF
NA,TRBJ2-5,once,TRBV18,TGTGCCAGCTCACATGTGGACAGTCGAGAGACCCAGTACTTC,CASSHVDSRETQYF
TRBD1,TRBJ2-5,few,TRBV18,TGTGCCAGCTCACCACCCAACAGGGGCGAGACCCAGTACTTC,CASSPPNRGETQYF
NA,TRBJ2-3,NA,TRBV30,TGTGCCTGGGGGGGGACAGATACGCAGTATTTT,CAWGGTDTQYF
NA,TRBJ1-5,once,TRBV19,TGTGCCAGCCGGGACACGGGAGGATGGGCCCAGCATTTT,CASRDTGGWAQHF
NA,TRBJ2-1,NA,TRBV20-1,TGCAGTGCTAGAGATAACAATGAGCAGTTCTTC,CSARDNNEQFF
TRBD2,TRBJ2-1,few,TRBV6-6,TGTGCCAGCAGTTACTCGCTAGCGGTATCCTACAATGAGCAGTTCTTC,CASSYSLAVSYNEQFF
TRBD2,TRBJ2-3,NA,TRBV4-2,TGTGCCAGCAGTGAAAGCGGGACTAGCACAGATACGCAGTATTTT,CASSESGTSTDTQYF
TRBD1,TRBJ1-1,NA,TRBV10-3,TGTGCCATCAGACCCGGGACAGGGCACAATGAGGAAGCTTTCTTT,CAIRPGTGHNEEAFF
NA,TRBJ2-1,NA,TRBV18,TGTGCCAGCTCATTAGTCGCGGGCGAGCAGTTCTTC,CASSLVAGEQFF
TRBD1,TRBJ2-7,NA,TRBV10-3,TGTGCCATCACCGCAGGACAGGGCAGCGAGCAGTACTTC,CAITAGQGSEQYF
NA,TRBJ1-1,NA,TRBV5-1,TGCGCCAGCAGCCCGCGGGAGGGAGGCACTGAAGCTTTCTTT,CASSPREGGTEAFF
TRBD2,TRBJ2-2,NA,TRBV9,TGTGCCAGCAGCGTCCGGACTAGCGGGACACCCGGGGAGCTGTTTTTT,CASSVRTSGTPGELFF
TRBD2,TRBJ2-1,NA,TRBV5-1,TGCGCCAGCAGCTTTACTAGCGGGGCCTACAATGAGCAGTTCTTC,CASSFTSGAYNEQFF
NA,TRBJ1-2,NA,TRBV7-9,TGTTCCAGCAGCCCCGCAGGGGCTAACTATGGCTACACCTTC,CSSSPAGANYGYTF
NA,TRBJ2-3,once,TRBV5-1,TGCGCCAGCAGCTTGGGCCGGAGCACAGATACGCAGTATTTT,CASSLGRSTDTQYF
NA,TRBJ2-5,NA,TRBV7-2,TGTGCCAGCAGCTTAAGTCAGGCAGAGACCCAGTACTTC,CASSLSQAETQYF
TRBD1,TRBJ1-2,NA,TRBV18,TGTGCCAGCTCGCGTGACAGGGAGAGCGGCTACACCTTC,CASSRDRESGYTF
NA,TRBJ1-5,NA,TRBV4-3,TGCGCCAGCAGCCAAGGTCAGGGTGGTCAGCCCCAGCATTTT,CASSQGQGGQPQHF
NA,TRBJ2-7,NA,TRBV19,TGTGCCAGTAGTATTTCGGGATCAACTGCCGAGCAGTACTTC,CASSISGSTAEQYF
TRBD1,TRBJ1-1,few,TRBV7-8,TGTGCCAGCCGTATCGTGGGGACAGGGGGCAAGGACACTGAAGCTTTCTTT,CASRIVGTGGKDTEAFF
NA,TRBJ2-1,NA,TRBV9,TGTGCCAGCAGCGTAGGCGGCTTCTCCTACAATGAGCAGTTCTTC,CASSVGGFSYNEQFF
TRBD1,TRBJ2-7,NA,TRBV6-1,TGTGCCACCCAAGCCGGGACAGGGGGATTCGGCGAGCAGTACTTC,CATQAGTGGFGEQYF
NA,TRBJ2-1,medium-sized,TRBV7-3,TGTGCCAGCAGCTTAATTAGGGGTGATAAGAATGAGCAGTTCTTC,CASSLIRGDKNEQFF
TRBD1,TRBJ1-5,NA,TRBV7-3,TGTGCCAGCAGCTCCCGACAGGGTCAGCCCCAGCATTTT,CASSSRQGQPQHF
NA,TRBJ1-5,NA,TRBV19,TGTGCCACTCGGACCGCCGGGGATCAGCCCCAGCATTTT,CATRTAGDQPQHF
NA,TRBJ1-1,NA,TRBV27,TGTGCCAGCAGTTTATCCGTGAACACTGAAGCTTTCTTT,CASSLSVNTEAFF
NA,TRBJ2-3,NA,TRBV6-5,TGTGCCAGCAGTTACTCGTCCAGGGTGGTAGATACGCAGTATTTT,CASSYSSRVVDTQYF
NA,TRBJ2-3,NA,TRBV5-5,TGTGCCAGCAGCTTGGTCGTCGATACGCAGTATTTT,CASSLVVDTQYF
TRBD2,TRBJ2-7,NA,TRBV4-3,TGCGCCAGCAGCCAAAGAACTAGCGGGGGGGCCTACGAGCAGTACTTC,CASSQRTSGGAYEQYF
TRBD1,TRBJ2-1,NA,TRBV5-1,TGCGCCAGCTCCGGCTCAGGGGGCGCTTTCGATGAGCAGTTCTTC,CASSGSGGAFDEQFF
NA,TRBJ1-3,NA,TRBV9,TGTGCCAGCAGCGTAGTACCATCCGGAGGGTCAGGAAACACCATATATTTT,CASSVVPSGGSGNTIYF
NA,TRBJ2-7,NA,TRBV30,TGTGCCTGGAGTGTACGCGCTATGTACGAGCAGTACTTC,CAWSVRAMYEQYF
NA,TRBJ1-3,few,TRBV5-1,TGCGCCAGCAGCCCGTCACTACAGGGTTATGGAAACACCATATATTTT,CASSPSLQGYGNTIYF
NA,TRBJ2-1,once,TRBV5-1,TGCGCCAGCAGCTTCCTGGGCGGGGACTCCTACAATGAGCAGTTCTTC,CASSFLGGDSYNEQFF
NA,TRBJ2-1,NA,TRBV14,TGTGCCAGCAGCCAAGATACAGGGAATGAGCAGTTCTTC,CASSQDTGNEQFF
TRBD2,TRBJ2-2,NA,TRBV5-8,TGTGCCAGCAGCTTAGCGGGGCTGAACACCGGGGAGCTGTTTTTT,CASSLAGLNTGELFF
TRBD2,TRBJ2-3,NA,TRBV5-1,TGCGCCAGCAGCTTGGCCGGGCTAGCGGGAGATACGCAGTATTTT,CASSLAGLAGDTQYF
TRBD1,TRBJ1-2,once,TRBV19,TGTGCCAGTAGCCTGGGAGGGGCAGGGGGCGACGGCTACACCTTC,CASSLGGAGGDGYTF
TRBD1,TRBJ1-1,NA,TRBV7-9,TGTGCCAGCAGCTCTCACACCCCGTATTACAGGGGAATGAACACTGAAGCTTTCTTT,CASSSHTPYYRGMNTEAFF
NA,TRBJ2-2,NA,TRBV21-1,TGTGCCTCTGGGGGGGTGGCCGGGGAGCTGTTTTTT,CASGGVAGELFF
NA,TRBJ1-5,NA,TRBV28,TGTGCCAGCAGTTCCGGGTTAGGGGAACGCGGTCAGCCCCAGCATTTT,CASSSGLGERGQPQHF
NA,TRBJ1-1,NA,TRBV5-1,TGCGCCAGCAGCTTGAATCCGGGTCACTTGAACACTGAAGCTTTCTTT,CASSLNPGHLNTEAFF
NA,TRBJ1-3,NA,TRBV9,TGTGCCAGCAGCGACCTGGGGGCAGCCGGATACACCATATATTTT,CASSDLGAAGYTIYF